These 22 T cell receptor beta chains share one sample of origin, sequenced in a study of blood T cells in healthy people across ages (dated by TCRdb to 2015 to 2017). Library preparation employed 5' RACE. The run used an Illumina HiSeq 2500. A second PCR of about 6 to 11 cycles was performed with a sample-barcoded 5' primer and a J-beta primer mix. TCRdb itself trimmed the public reads at Q25 with fastp, ran MiXCR and retained productive beta chains. Records with the same CDR3 protein are collapsed into one entry carrying the most frequent genes and DNA. This sample lists more than 500,000 distinct CDR3 sequences; 25% to 30% were detected once. Less than 20% of the sample is in the top ten clones. The sequenced sample was blood. The receptors originated from a woman between 65 and 79 years old in good health.

The chain links TRBV18 to TRBJ2-7; D is unresolved. This CDR3 has 13 amino acids. V lost 2 bases, J lost 6 bases, and 11 bases lay in between. Germline-derived CDR1 and CDR2 are KGHSH and LQKENI. CDR3 in DNA: TGTGCCAGCTCACCAGGTGGTATTGGCGAGCAGTACTTC. It encodes CASSPGGIGEQYF.

The chain has TRBV10-3 and TRBJ2-7; D is unresolved. V was cut by 0 bases and J by 2 bases, with 8 bases left in between. The CDR3 totals 14 residues. The germline V gene has CDR1 ENHRY and CDR2 SYGVKD. CDR3 bases: TGTGCCATCAGTGAGTCTCAGGAAGCCTACGAGCAGTACTTC. This codes for CAISESQEAYEQYF.

This clonotype was detected only a few times. One junction end disagrees with the germline gene, perhaps due to a read error. The chain joins TRBV7-9 to TRBJ1-6; 8 bases align to TRBD1. This CDR3 has 16 residues. The germline V gene encodes CDR1 SEHNR and CDR2 FQNEAQ (reference sequence). The CDR3 here is CASSSAGGAWESPLRF. For the CDR3, the DNA is TGTGCCAGCAGTTCGGCAGGGGGCGCGTGGGAATCACCCCTCCGCTTT. Drawing the rest from reference TRBV7-9 and TRBJ1-6, the complete variable domain is DTGVSQNPRHKITKRGQNVTFRCDPISEHNRLYWYRQTLGQGPEFLTYFQNEAQLEKSRLLSDRFSAERPKGSFSTLEIQRTEQGDSAMYLCASSSAGGAWESPLRFGNGTRLTVT.

The rearrangement uses TRBV6-2 or TRBV6-3 and TRBJ2-1; D not certain. The CDR3 runs to 16 residues. V was clipped by 7 bases and J by 8 bases, with 24 bases between them. Germline lookup yields CDR1 MNHEY and CDR2 SVGEGT. Here the CDR3 reads CASTAPVLNMWDEQFF. The CDR3 DNA sequence: TGTGCCAGCACCGCCCCGGTGCTGAATATGTGGGATGAGCAGTTCTTC.

This clonotype has just a few counts. The V and J genes are TRBV3-1 and TRBJ2-1; no clear D gene. The germline V gene has CDR1 LGHDT and CDR2 YNNKEL (reference sequence). V lost 1 base and J lost 11, with 6 bases in between. The CDR3 covers 11 residues. The CDR3 sequence: CASSQGPKQFF. As DNA, the CDR3 is TGTGCCAGCAGCCAAGGGCCTAAGCAGTTCTTC.

There are a few counts of this clonotype. The J gene is TRBJ1-3, the V gene TRBV6-5; 8 nucleotides line up with TRBD1. With V trimmed by 2 bases and J by 2 bases, 2 bases remained unmatched. CDR3 length equals 15 residues. From germline, CDR1 is MNHEY and CDR2 SVGAGI. CDR3 residues: CASSYRTGTGNTIYF. The DNA of the CDR3 is TGTGCCAGCAGTTACAGGACAGGGACTGGAAACACCATATATTTT.

A few counts support this clonotype. The rearrangement links TRBV7-2 to TRBJ2-1; weak D call: TRBD2 (7 bases). Trimming removed 8 bases at V and 6 bases at J, with 17 bases between. The germline CDR1 and CDR2 sequences are SGHTA and FQGNSA. The CDR3 has 14 amino acids. CDR3 sequence (DNA): TGTGCCAGCCTAGGGGGGGGGAGGGTCAATGAGCAGTTCTTC. Amino acid sequence: CASLGGGRVNEQFF.

A few counts support this clonotype. The gene calls are TRBV5-1 and TRBJ2-3, with a weak D call TRBD2 (6 bases). Between the trimmed V and J ends, which lost 3 bases and 1 base, there was a span of 15 bases. Germline-derived CDR1 and CDR2 are SGHRS and YFSETQ. The CDR3 loop spans 16 amino acids. The CDR3 bases are TGCGCCAGCAGCTCCACCGGGAGCTCGGGCACAGATACGCAGTATTTT. It encodes CASSSTGSSGTDTQYF.

The rearrangement uses TRBV12-3 or TRBV12-4 and TRBJ1-2; D not certain. The CDR3 is 16 amino acids. Trimming cost V 4 bases and J 4 bases, with 19 bases left between them. The CDR3 is CASSSWRAPDPYGYTF. DNA of the CDR3: TGTGCCAGCAGTTCCTGGAGGGCCCCTGACCCCTATGGCTACACCTTC.

Concerning this clonotype itself: Relative to the germline gene, one junction end is altered; a read error may explain this. The J gene is TRBJ2-7, the V gene TRBV5-6; 7 bases line up with TRBD1. The CDR3 is 16 residues long. CDR1 is SGHDT, CDR2 YYEEEE, per germline. CDR3 amino acids: CACSLNPGGATYEQYF. CDR3 coding DNA: TGTGCCTGCAGCTTAAACCCAGGGGGAGCCACCTACGAGCAGTACTTC.

The chain links TRBV27 to TRBJ1-3, with D perhaps matching TRBD1 (5 bases). With 5 bases removed from V and 0 bases from J, the gap between germline ends came to 8 bases. Germline V CDR1 and CDR2: MNHEY, SMNVEV (reference sequence). This CDR3 contains 14 residues. CDR3 loop: CASSRQSSGNTIYF. The CDR3 nucleotides read TGTGCCAGCAGTCGACAGTCCTCTGGAAACACCATATATTTT.

This clonotype was counted only a few times. CDR3 bases: TGTGCCAGCAGCCAAAGGAGAGTGGGGACTATCCCTGATACGCAGTATTTT. This encodes CASSQRRVGTIPDTQYF. The V and J genes are TRBV4-2 and TRBJ2-3, with 7 bases matching TRBD2. The CDR3 runs 17 residues. The ends lost 2 bases at V and 6 bases at J; junction bases unmatched: 14. Germline CDR1 and CDR2: LGHNA and YNFKEQ.

About this clonotype: This may be a read error: a much more frequent sequence differs by one nucleotide. The CDR3 region is CAIRGTNGSQETQYF. The CDR3 DNA follows: TGTGCCATCAGAGGGACTAACGGGTCCCAAGAGACCCAGTACTTC. The chain carries TRBV10-3 and TRBJ2-5; 7 bases match TRBD2. The length of the CDR3 is 15 residues. After removal of 6 bases from V and 1 base from J, the junction contained 8 bases not matched to a gene. Germline V gene lookup returns CDR1 ENHRY and CDR2 SYGVKD.

V usage is TRBV5-1 and J usage is TRBJ1-2, with a tentative D call TRBD1 (5 bases). Germline values: CDR1 SGHRS, CDR2 YFSETQ. This CDR3 spans 13 amino acids. Trimming took off 5 bases at V and 2 bases at J, with 10 bases between the two ends. CDR3 sequence reads: CASRLEGNYGYTF. The CDR3 nucleotides are TGCGCCAGCAGACTGGAGGGGAACTATGGCTACACCTTC.

The genes are TRBV12-3 or TRBV12-4 and TRBJ2-7; unclear D gene. This CDR3 has 13 amino acids. The germline V and J ends were trimmed by 3 bases and 7 bases, with 13 bases remaining between them. The CDR3 sequence: CASSFNQNGEQYF. In DNA form, the CDR3 reads TGTGCCAGCAGTTTTAATCAGAATGGGGAGCAGTACTTC.

This clonotype was seen a handful of times. The chain couples TRBV5-1 to TRBJ2-5, with 9 bases lining up with TRBD1. The germline gives CDR1 SGHRS, CDR2 YFSETQ. The CDR3 totals 14 residues. With 7 bases clipped from V and 5 bases from J, the junction kept 9 bases outside the gene matches. The CDR3 here is CASAPGQGRETQYF. CDR3 sequence (DNA): TGCGCCAGCGCCCCGGGACAGGGAAGGGAGACCCAGTACTTC.

This clonotype showed up just a few times. V gene TRBV6-5 combines with J gene TRBJ1-3; D call uncertain. The CDR3 contains 14 residues. Trimming stripped 5 bases from V and 2 bases from J, with 10 bases between. Germline V CDR1 and CDR2: MNHEY, SVGAGI. The CDR3 bases are TGTGCCAGCAGTCAGGACGGTCCTGGAAACACCATATATTTT. This gives the protein CASSQDGPGNTIYF.

This clonotype has only a few counts. V is TRBV20-1 and J is TRBJ2-2; 11 nucleotides line up with TRBD2. Germline V gene lookup returns CDR1 DFQATT and CDR2 SNEGSKA (reference sequence). J gave up 0 bases and V 1 base, and 4 bases lay outside the gene matches. The CDR3 loop spans 17 amino acids. CDR3 sequence: CSARGELAGANTGELFF. CDR3 nucleotides: TGCAGTGCTAGAGGAGAACTAGCGGGGGCGAACACCGGGGAGCTGTTTTTT.

This clonotype has a count of ten or more. The chain combines TRBV29-1 with TRBJ2-5; possible D gene TRBD1, 5 bases. CDR3 length: 15 amino acids. The V and J ends lost 2 bases and 1 base respectively, with 14 bases between them. CDR1 is SQVTM and CDR2 is ANQGSEA in the germline V gene. The CDR3 is CSVEKGSLSQETQYF. For the CDR3, the DNA is TGCAGCGTTGAAAAGGGGTCTTTATCCCAAGAGACCCAGTACTTC.

This sequence joins TRBV5-6 and TRBJ1-1; tentative D call: TRBD1 (5 bases). Germline V CDR1 and CDR2: SGHDT, YYEEEE. The CDR3 length is 14 residues. With 4 bases removed from V and 0 bases from J, the gap between germline ends came to 10 bases. CDR3 nucleotides: TGTGCCAGCAGCCCACGAGGGGTGAACACTGAAGCTTTCTTT. It encodes CASSPRGVNTEAFF.

J is TRBJ1-4 and V is TRBV4-3; D is uncertain. Germline V gene sequence: CDR1 LGHNA, CDR2 YSLEER. The CDR3 has 17 amino acids. V lost 4 bases, J lost 0 bases, and 15 bases lay in between. The CDR3 DNA is TGCGCCAGCAGCCCCAATAGCCCGGGGACAACTAATGAAAAACTGTTTTTT. It codes for CASSPNSPGTTNEKLFF.

This chain connects TRBV20-1 to TRBJ1-3, with D perhaps TRBD1 (5 bases). Germline loops: CDR1 DFQATT, CDR2 SNEGSKA (reference sequence). This CDR3 comprises 13 residues. The V and J ends lost 6 bases and 2 bases respectively, with 11 bases between them. The CDR3 sequence is CSAEYRTGNTIYF. CDR3 in DNA: TGCAGTGCAGAGTACAGGACTGGAAACACCATATATTTT.